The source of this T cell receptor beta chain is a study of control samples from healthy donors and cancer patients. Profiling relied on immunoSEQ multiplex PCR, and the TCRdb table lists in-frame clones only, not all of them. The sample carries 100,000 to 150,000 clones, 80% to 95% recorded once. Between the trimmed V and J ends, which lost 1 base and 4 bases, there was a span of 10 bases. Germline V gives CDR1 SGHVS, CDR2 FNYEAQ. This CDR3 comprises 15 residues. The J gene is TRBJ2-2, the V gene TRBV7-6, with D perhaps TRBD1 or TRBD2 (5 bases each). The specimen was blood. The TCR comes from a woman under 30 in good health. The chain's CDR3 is CASSLDPGPTGELFF. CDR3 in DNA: TGTGCCAGCAGCTTAGACCCGGGGCCCACCGGGGAGCTGTTTTTT.